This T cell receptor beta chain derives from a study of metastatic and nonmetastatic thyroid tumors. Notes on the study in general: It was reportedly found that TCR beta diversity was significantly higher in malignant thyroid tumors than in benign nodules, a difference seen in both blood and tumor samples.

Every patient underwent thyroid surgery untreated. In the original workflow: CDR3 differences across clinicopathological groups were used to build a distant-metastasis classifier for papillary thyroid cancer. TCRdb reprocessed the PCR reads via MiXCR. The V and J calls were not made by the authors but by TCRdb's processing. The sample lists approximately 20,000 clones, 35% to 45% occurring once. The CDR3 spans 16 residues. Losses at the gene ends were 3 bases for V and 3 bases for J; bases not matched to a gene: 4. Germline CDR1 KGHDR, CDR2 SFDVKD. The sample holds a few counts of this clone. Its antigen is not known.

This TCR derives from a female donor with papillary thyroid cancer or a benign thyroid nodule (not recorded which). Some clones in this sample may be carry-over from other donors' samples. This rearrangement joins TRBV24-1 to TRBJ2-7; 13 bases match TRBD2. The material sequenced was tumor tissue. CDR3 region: CATSDPRTSGSYEQYF. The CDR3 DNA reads TGTGCCACCAGTGATCCACGGACTAGCGGGAGCTACGAGCAGTACTTC.